This TCR beta chain was recovered during a study of CD8+CD57+ T cells in acquired aplastic anemia. The overall study: Mean yield of DNA from sorted CD4+ and CD8+ cells was 3 to 3.5 ug.

Points from the study as a whole: Patients and controls had CD8+ Simpson's diversity values that were not significantly distinct. Patients and controls shared approximately 28 CD8+ CDR3 sequences.

TCR beta VDJ and CDR3 profiles were obtained from a genomic DNA template. TCRdb processed the reads anew with MiXCR; each CDR3 protein has one entry. Of some 200,000 distinct CDR3 sequences in the sample, just under 50% are singletons; the top ten hold over 7.5%. Points on this clonotype: Its antigen remains unidentified.

All sequencing subjects had displayed CD8+CD57+ cell expansion on flow cytometry. Patients were therapy-naive when their blood was sampled. Trimming removed 6 bases from V and 4 bases from J, with 10 bases in between. CDR3 size: 11 residues. Germline CDR1 is DFQATT and CDR2 is SNEGSKA (reference sequence). Sequencing was performed on sorted CD4+, CD8+, or CD8+CD57+ T cells (not recorded which) from PBMCs. The chain carries TRBV20-1 and TRBJ2-7; possibly TRBD2 for D (5 bases). This TCR derives from a human donor with aplastic anemia. CDR3 loop: CSARTGYEQYF. CDR3 sequence (DNA): TGCAGTGCGCGCACGGGATACGAGCAGTACTTC.